One sample yielded the 12 T cell receptor beta chains listed below, sequenced in a study of vaccination and CD4 T cells after COVID-19. Documented treatment: approximately 10-day PBMC culture with coronavirus spike peptide pools or control peptides (ViraFEST assay). With the Oncomine TCR Beta short-read assay, DNA from cultured CD4+ T cells was sequenced. TCRdb reprocessed the PCR reads with MiXCR, giving one entry per CDR3 protein. The sample contains some 20,000 distinct CDR3 sequences, under 55% of which appear only once. Their antigen targets remain unknown. The specimen was CD4+ T cells from blood, cultured in vitro, collected before SARS-CoV-2 vaccination. These receptors came from a human donor who received a COVID-19 vaccine.

The chain combines TRBV6-5 with TRBJ1-2; possible D gene TRBD1, 5 bases. Germline assignment: CDR1 MNHEY and CDR2 SVGAGI. With 2 bases removed from V and 7 bases from J, the gap between germline ends came to 11 bases. This CDR3 contains 13 residues. The CDR3 loop is CASSYGQGGGYTF. DNA of the CDR3: TGTGCCAGCAGTTACGGGCAGGGAGGTGGCTACACCTTC.

This clonotype was seen a handful of times. This chain connects TRBV6-2 or TRBV6-3 to TRBJ1-6; the match to TRBD1 covers 12 bases. The CDR3 is 18 residues long. CDR1 is MNHEY and CDR2 is SVGEGT in the germline V gene. V gave up 5 bases and J gave up 7 bases; unmatched junction bases: 12. CDR3 in DNA: TGTGCCAGCAGTCCTCCCGGGACAGGGGGCCTGGGGAATTCACCCCTCCACTTT. This gives the protein CASSPPGTGGLGNSPLHF.

This clonotype was detected a few times. The chain links TRBV20-1 to TRBJ2-7, with no clear D. V shed 0 bases and J shed 2 bases, with 5 bases lying between them. Germline-derived CDR1 and CDR2 are DFQATT and SNEGSKA (reference sequence). The CDR3 totals 12 residues. In DNA, the CDR3 is TGCAGTGCTAGAGATCGACCCTACGAGCAGTACTTC. Protein product: CSARDRPYEQYF.

In this sample, this clonotype turned up a few times. The J gene is TRBJ1-1, the V gene TRBV27; D may be TRBD1 (5 bases). Trimming pared 6 bases from V and 1 base from J, leaving 15 bases between. The CDR3 has 15 residues. Germline V lookup: CDR1 MNHEY, CDR2 SMNVEV (reference sequence). CDR3 sequence (DNA): TGTGCCAGCAGCCCGGCGGGACGGCAGAACACTGAAGCTTTCTTT. Translating it yields CASSPAGRQNTEAFF.

The V and J genes are TRBV25-1 and TRBJ2-3; D possibly matches TRBD1 or TRBD2 (5 bases each). CDR1 and CDR2 (germline): MGHDK, SYGVNS. There are 14 residues in the CDR3. The V end was cut by 10 bases, the J end by 2 bases, with 16 bases between. CDR3 sequence: CAIPGRYTTDTQYF. The CDR3 DNA reads as TGTGCCATTCCGGGACGGTATACCACAGATACGCAGTATTTT.

This clonotype was picked up one time. The rearrangement joins TRBV2 to TRBJ1-5, with TRBD1 identical over 12 bases. Germline V lookup: CDR1 SNHLY, CDR2 FYNNEI. This CDR3 comprises 14 residues. V shed 3 bases and J 11 bases; nucleotides not matched to a gene: 5. The CDR3 reads CASSEGTGGLTQHF. CDR3 coding DNA: TGTGCCAGCAGTGAGGGGACAGGGGGCCTCACCCAGCATTTT.

The table lists this clonotype with a few counts. The chain has TRBV7-2 and TRBJ2-3, with 12 bases that match TRBD2. Germline CDR1 SGHTA, CDR2 FQGNSA. With 1 base clipped from V and 1 base from J, the junction kept 0 bases outside the gene matches. CDR3 length equals 16 residues. Here the CDR3 DNA reads TGTGCCAGCAGCTTAGGACTAGCGGGGGGCACAGATACGCAGTATTTT. Its protein is CASSLGLAGGTDTQYF.

The chain joins TRBV5-1 to TRBJ2-7; 7 positions agree with TRBD1. V shed 4 bases, J shed 0 bases, and the junction held 10 bases outside the gene matches. CDR1 SGHRS and CDR2 YFSETQ come from the germline V gene. This CDR3 has 16 amino acids. The CDR3 sequence: CASSVLGQDSSYEQYF. CDR3 coding DNA: TGCGCCAGCAGCGTCTTAGGACAGGATAGCTCCTACGAGCAGTACTTC. The whole variable domain, remainder taken from reference TRBV5-1 and TRBJ2-7, is KAGVTQTPRYLIKTRGQQVTLSCSPISGHRSVSWYQQTPGQGLQFLFEYFSETQRNKGNFPGRFSGRQFSNSRSEMNVSTLELGDSALYLCASSVLGQDSSYEQYFGPGTRLTVT.

The rearrangement uses TRBV12-3 or TRBV12-4 and TRBJ1-2, with a possible D match to TRBD1 (5 bases). The length of the CDR3 is 12 residues. Trimming removed 5 bases from V and 7 bases from J, with 11 bases in between. CDR3 in amino acids: CASSQGLLGYTF. The DNA for the CDR3 is TGTGCCAGCAGTCAGGGTCTGCTTGGCTACACCTTC.

The chain combines TRBV20-1 with TRBJ2-3, with TRBD2 matching over 9 bases. CDR3 length: 14 residues. The J segment lost 5 bases and the V segment lost 3 bases, leaving 6 bases of the junction unmatched. CDR1 is DFQATT and CDR2 is SNEGSKA in the germline V gene (reference sequence). The CDR3 nucleotides are TGCAGTGCTAGTGGCGGGGGGGCAGGAGATACGCAGTATTTT. Translating gives CSASGGGAGDTQYF.

The CDR3 here is CASQTGGVGTDTQYF. For the CDR3, the DNA is TGTGCCAGCCAGACAGGGGGGGTAGGCACAGATACGCAGTATTTT. The chain combines TRBV25-1 with TRBJ2-3, with 9 bases fitting TRBD1. The length of the CDR3 is 15 residues. Trimming at V came to 8 bases and at J to 1 base, leaving 7 bases not matched to a gene. The germline CDR1 and CDR2 sequences are MGHDK and SYGVNS. The complete variable domain, with remaining parts taken from reference TRBV25-1 and TRBJ2-3, reads EADIYQTPRYLVIGTGKKITLECSQTMGHDKMYWYQQDPGMELHLIHYSYGVNSTEKGDLSSESTVSRIRTEHFPLTLESARPSHTSQYLCASQTGGVGTDTQYFGPGTRLTVL.

This clonotype was counted a few times. This rearrangement joins TRBV20-1 to TRBJ1-1; no clear D gene. CDR3 length: 13 amino acids. Germline V gene data show CDR1 as DFQATT and CDR2 as SNEGSKA (reference sequence). V lost 6 bases to trimming and J lost 0 bases, with 11 bases between them. CDR3 in amino acids: CSAKGRLNTEAFF. CDR3 bases: TGCAGTGCGAAAGGGAGACTGAACACTGAAGCTTTCTTT.